The 8 T cell receptor beta chains reported below all come from one sample, sequenced in a study of shared clonotypes between healthy human individuals. Only in-frame clones appear in the TCRdb table, and some are missing; sequencing was by immunoSEQ multiplex PCR. Here the sample spans some 510,000 clones, 79% being singletons. Sequencing was carried out using PBMCs. The source is a woman aged 40 to 50 in good health. Some clones in this sample may be carry-over from other donors' samples.

V usage is TRBV5-1 and J usage is TRBJ2-5, with D perhaps TRBD2 (5 bases). The CDR3 sequence is 16 residues long. CDR1 is SGHRS and CDR2 is YFSETQ in the germline V gene. V lost 0 bases to trimming and J lost 5 bases, with 17 bases between them. The CDR3, as DNA: TGCGCCAGCAGCTTGGGGACTCAGGATCTTGTGGAGACCCAGTACTTC. Its translation: CASSLGTQDLVETQYF.

This clone was seen once. The chain employs TRBV4-3 and TRBJ2-1; TRBD2 matches 8 bases. With V trimmed by 3 bases and J by 0 bases, 1 base remained unmatched. CDR3 length: 15 residues. CDR1 is LGHNA, CDR2 YSLEER, per germline. The CDR3: CASSHGTSSYNEQFF. CDR3 coding DNA: TGCGCCAGCAGCCACGGGACTAGCTCCTACAATGAGCAGTTCTTC.

V and J are TRBV5-1 and TRBJ2-3, with a tentative D call TRBD1 (7 bases). With 1 base removed from V and 6 bases from J, the gap between germline ends came to 15 bases. The germline V gene has CDR1 SGHRS and CDR2 YFSETQ. The CDR3 is 15 amino acids. The CDR3, as DNA: TGCGCCAGCAGCTTGCGGGCAGGGGGGTTGGATACGCAGTATTTT. It yields the protein CASSLRAGGLDTQYF.

The rearrangement uses TRBV11-2 and TRBJ2-7, with D possibly TRBD1 on 5 matching bases. Germline assignment: CDR1 SGHAT and CDR2 FQNNGV. Trimming took off 2 bases at V and 1 base at J, with 9 bases between the two ends. The CDR3 spans 14 residues. CDR3 loop: CASSLNSGSYEQYF. For the CDR3, the DNA is TGTGCCAGCAGCTTAAATTCAGGGTCCTACGAGCAGTACTTC.

The chain joins TRBV28 to TRBJ2-5; D unresolved. This CDR3 has 10 residues. Germline assignment: CDR1 MDHEN and CDR2 SYDVKM. V dropped 8 bases and J dropped 5 bases, with 6 bases sitting between them. The CDR3 loop reads CASGQETQYF. The CDR3 DNA is TGTGCCAGCGGCCAGGAGACCCAGTACTTC.

This chain joins TRBV14 and TRBJ2-1; D may correspond to TRBD1 or TRBD2 (6 bases each). Germline V lookup: CDR1 SGHDN, CDR2 FVKESK. The CDR3 has 16 residues. Trimming left V 3 bases short and J 4 bases short, with 16 bases between. The CDR3 here is CASSQRGSGRYNEQFF. DNA for the CDR3: TGTGCCAGCAGCCAGAGGGGGTCAGGGAGGTACAATGAGCAGTTCTTC.

V usage is TRBV7-8 and J usage is TRBJ2-5; TRBD1 is a possible D gene (5 bases). V gave up 0 bases and J gave up 5 bases, with 13 bases separating them. CDR1 is SGHVS and CDR2 is FQNEAQ in the germline V gene. The CDR3 runs 15 residues. In nucleotides, the CDR3 is TGTGCCAGCAGCTTAGCGATTGACAGAAGGGAGACCCAGTACTTC. This translates into CASSLAIDRRETQYF.

The chain uses TRBV9 and TRBJ2-2; D unresolved. V gave up 2 bases and J gave up 6 bases, with 11 bases separating them. The CDR3 extends over 14 amino acids. Germline CDR1 SGDLS, CDR2 YYNGEE. The CDR3 protein is CASSVDAGPGELFF. The CDR3 DNA sequence: TGTGCCAGCAGCGTGGATGCCGGGCCCGGGGAGCTGTTTTTT.